The rows below give T cell receptor beta chains drawn from one sample of a study of CD8 T cells in Susac syndrome. TCRdb ran MiXCR on the immunoSEQ multiplex PCR reads and lists one entry per CDR3 protein. The sample shows about 430,000 distinct CDR3 sequences, about 85% of them seen only once. Sequenced input: CD8+ T cells from PBMCs. The receptors were sampled from a human donor with multiple sclerosis. Each CDR3 is given with its conserved first and last residue. The order of the fields is J gene, V gene, D gene, CDR3 protein. The D gene is left open where the match is weak.

J gene: TRBJ2-7; V gene: TRBV19; D gene: TRBD1; CDR3 protein: CASSSGTVYEQYF
J gene: TRBJ2-7; V gene: TRBV5-5; D gene: .; CDR3 protein: CASSLLLAAYEQYF
J gene: TRBJ2-7; V gene: TRBV18; D gene: .; CDR3 protein: CASSPIFRDGGTLYEQYF
J gene: TRBJ2-7; V gene: TRBV6-6; D gene: TRBD1; CDR3 protein: CASSYSITGEYEQYF
J gene: TRBJ2-7; V gene: TRBV6-1; D gene: TRBD2; CDR3 protein: CASVGLGYEQYF
J gene: TRBJ1-3; V gene: TRBV10-3; D gene: .; CDR3 protein: CAISDWDRERSGNTIYF
J gene: TRBJ2-5; V gene: TRBV27; D gene: .; CDR3 protein: CASSAGSFQETQYF
J gene: TRBJ2-2; V gene: TRBV29-1; D gene: .; CDR3 protein: CSVEWGLNTGELFF
J gene: TRBJ2-3; V gene: TRBV7-3; D gene: TRBD2; CDR3 protein: CASSLGLAGTYNWDTQYF
J gene: TRBJ2-1; V gene: TRBV3-1; D gene: .; CDR3 protein: CASSHESNEQFF
J gene: TRBJ2-7; V gene: TRBV6-2/TRBV6-3; D gene: TRBD2; CDR3 protein: CASSYSLTSGTYEQYF
J gene: TRBJ2-1; V gene: TRBV5-6; D gene: .; CDR3 protein: CASSLDLAWNEQFF
J gene: TRBJ1-1; V gene: TRBV19; D gene: TRBD1; CDR3 protein: CASSSGTGVEAFF
J gene: TRBJ2-7; V gene: TRBV30; D gene: TRBD1; CDR3 protein: CAWSRPGQFYGQYF
J gene: TRBJ2-3; V gene: TRBV4-1; D gene: TRBD1; CDR3 protein: CASSHPGTGGTDTQYF
J gene: TRBJ2-3; V gene: TRBV7-9; D gene: TRBD2; CDR3 protein: CASSPPLAGVPDTQYF
J gene: TRBJ2-7; V gene: TRBV28; D gene: TRBD2; CDR3 protein: CASRDTSGRGDEQYF
J gene: TRBJ2-7; V gene: TRBV4-1; D gene: TRBD1; CDR3 protein: CASSQGDRGEGQQYF
J gene: TRBJ1-5; V gene: TRBV6-1; D gene: .; CDR3 protein: CASSEGGAYSNQPQHF
J gene: TRBJ1-3; V gene: TRBV25-1; D gene: .; CDR3 protein: CASRGAGLNGNTIYF
J gene: TRBJ2-1; V gene: TRBV6-5; D gene: .; CDR3 protein: CASSQAEAFNEQFF
J gene: TRBJ2-1; V gene: TRBV27; D gene: .; CDR3 protein: CASSSFYNEQFF
J gene: TRBJ1-3; V gene: TRBV27; D gene: .; CDR3 protein: CASSLKGFGNTIYF
J gene: TRBJ2-1; V gene: TRBV4-1; D gene: .; CDR3 protein: CASSQESVASYNEQFF
J gene: TRBJ2-4; V gene: TRBV29-1; D gene: .; CDR3 protein: CSVTGRENIQYF
J gene: TRBJ2-7; V gene: TRBV6-1; D gene: TRBD1; CDR3 protein: CASTPSTGAYEQYF
J gene: TRBJ1-1; V gene: TRBV16; D gene: .; CDR3 protein: CASSQLGGTEAFF
J gene: TRBJ2-1; V gene: TRBV28; D gene: .; CDR3 protein: CASSGRDDFYNEQFF
J gene: TRBJ2-1; V gene: TRBV27; D gene: .; CDR3 protein: CASRRGVTYNEQFF
J gene: TRBJ2-1; V gene: TRBV12-3/TRBV12-4; D gene: TRBD1; CDR3 protein: CASSRQGGIYNEQFF
J gene: TRBJ2-7; V gene: TRBV2; D gene: .; CDR3 protein: CASSPGPGQYEQYF
J gene: TRBJ2-2; V gene: TRBV7-6; D gene: TRBD2; CDR3 protein: CASSSPGLAIKELFF
J gene: TRBJ1-5; V gene: TRBV5-6; D gene: .; CDR3 protein: CASSYTGRRHHSNQPQHF
J gene: TRBJ2-5; V gene: TRBV2; D gene: .; CDR3 protein: CASSEEVEQETQYF
J gene: TRBJ2-1; V gene: TRBV27; D gene: TRBD1; CDR3 protein: CASSWDSYNEQFF
J gene: TRBJ2-7; V gene: TRBV9; D gene: .; CDR3 protein: CASSPGAEILYEQYF
J gene: TRBJ2-2; V gene: TRBV27; D gene: TRBD1; CDR3 protein: CASSLWGSGTGGTGELFF
J gene: TRBJ1-1; V gene: TRBV4-2; D gene: .; CDR3 protein: CASSQPGREQNTEAFF
J gene: TRBJ1-1; V gene: TRBV7-9; D gene: .; CDR3 protein: CASSLEDLEAFF
J gene: TRBJ1-1; V gene: TRBV12-3/TRBV12-4; D gene: TRBD1; CDR3 protein: CASSPGTGGENTEAFF
J gene: TRBJ1-1; V gene: TRBV30; D gene: .; CDR3 protein: CAWSVGLWTVNMNTEVFF
J gene: TRBJ2-1; V gene: TRBV27; D gene: .; CDR3 protein: CASSLSLYEQFF
J gene: TRBJ2-1; V gene: TRBV12-3/TRBV12-4; D gene: TRBD2; CDR3 protein: CASRIAGNYNEQFF
J gene: TRBJ1-5; V gene: TRBV28; D gene: .; CDR3 protein: CASIPYLYNQPQHF
J gene: TRBJ2-7; V gene: TRBV5-6; D gene: .; CDR3 protein: CASSSRDNLYEQYF
J gene: TRBJ2-1; V gene: TRBV5-1; D gene: .; CDR3 protein: CASSETPSVEQFF
J gene: TRBJ1-2; V gene: TRBV5-6; D gene: .; CDR3 protein: CASSLEVSGANYGYTF
J gene: TRBJ2-1; V gene: TRBV29-1; D gene: .; CDR3 protein: CSVIFQGGYEQFF
J gene: TRBJ2-1; V gene: TRBV24-1; D gene: .; CDR3 protein: CATSADSHNEQFF
J gene: TRBJ2-7; V gene: TRBV30; D gene: TRBD2; CDR3 protein: CAWSFKPGLAVYEQYF
J gene: TRBJ2-7; V gene: TRBV9; D gene: .; CDR3 protein: CASSPLVRGEQYF
J gene: TRBJ2-1; V gene: TRBV6-1; D gene: .; CDR3 protein: CASREPPTGYSYNEQFF